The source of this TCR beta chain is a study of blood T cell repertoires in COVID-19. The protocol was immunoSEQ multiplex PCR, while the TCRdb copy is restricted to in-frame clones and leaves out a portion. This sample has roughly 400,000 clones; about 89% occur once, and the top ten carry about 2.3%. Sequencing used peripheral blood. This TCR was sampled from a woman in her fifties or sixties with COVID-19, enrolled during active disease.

Written as DNA, the CDR3 is TGCGCCAGCAGCCAAGACCGAGCGGGGAGGTACGAGCAGTACTTC. It translates to CASSQDRAGRYEQYF. The chain joins TRBV4-1 to TRBJ2-7; 7 bases line up with TRBD2. J lost 4 bases, V lost 0 bases, and 6 bases had no gene match. The CDR3 covers 15 residues. Germline values: CDR1 MGHRA, CDR2 YSYEKL.